The clone carrying this T cell receptor beta chain turned up a few times. Sequencing used immunoSEQ multiplex PCR; TCRdb keeps in-frame clones, though not all of them. The data contain roughly 380,000 clones, around 86% of them singletons. The sample belongs to a study of Ad26.COV2.S vaccination and SARS-CoV-2 variants. The wider study: As a participant in COV1001, the donor was in the Ad26.COV2.S trial arm.

Described treatment: approximately 18 received Ad26.COV2.S at low or high dose, single or two shots; several received placebo; per-sample allocation not given. The samples were gathered on day 63 after the first injection of vaccine or placebo. Wuhan-strain SARS-CoV-2 spike was expressed by the Ad26 vector that made up the vaccine. There are 15 residues in the CDR3. Germline lookup yields CDR1 LGHNA and CDR2 YNFKEQ. V gave up 2 bases and J gave up 4 bases, with 12 bases separating them. The sample consisted of peripheral blood, taken in a trial of Ad26.COV2.S vaccine versus placebo. This clonotype was sampled from a person between 18 and 65 years old who received the Ad26.COV2.S COVID-19 vaccine or a placebo. The chain recombines TRBV4-2 with TRBJ2-1, with D maybe TRBD1 (5 bases). The CDR3 DNA reads TGTGCCAGCAGCCAATCCCTGACAGAGTACAATGAGCAGTTCTTC. Protein product: CASSQSLTEYNEQFF.